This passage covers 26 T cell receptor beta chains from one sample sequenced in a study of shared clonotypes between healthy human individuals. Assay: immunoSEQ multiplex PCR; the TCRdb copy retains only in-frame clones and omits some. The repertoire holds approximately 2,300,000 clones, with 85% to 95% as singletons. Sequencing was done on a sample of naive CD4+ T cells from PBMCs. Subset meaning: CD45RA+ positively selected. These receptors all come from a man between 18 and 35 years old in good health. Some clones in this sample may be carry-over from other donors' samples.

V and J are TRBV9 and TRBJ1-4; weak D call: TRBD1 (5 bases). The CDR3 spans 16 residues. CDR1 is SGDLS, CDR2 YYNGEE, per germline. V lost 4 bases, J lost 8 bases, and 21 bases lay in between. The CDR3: CASSSPQLGEREKLFF. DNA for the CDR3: TGTGCCAGCAGCTCCCCACAATTGGGGGAGAGGGAAAAACTGTTTTTT.

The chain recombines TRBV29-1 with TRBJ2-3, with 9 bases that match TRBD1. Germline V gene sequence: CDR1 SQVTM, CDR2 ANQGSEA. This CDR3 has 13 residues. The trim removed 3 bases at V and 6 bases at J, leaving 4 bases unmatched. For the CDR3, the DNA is TGCAGCGTTGACCCCGACAGGGGGGATACGCAGTATTTT. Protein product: CSVDPDRGDTQYF.

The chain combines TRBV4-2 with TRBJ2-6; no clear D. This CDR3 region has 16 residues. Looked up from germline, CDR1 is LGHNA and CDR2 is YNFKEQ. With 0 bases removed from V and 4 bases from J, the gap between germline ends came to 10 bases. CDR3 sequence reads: CASSQEAVGGANVLTF. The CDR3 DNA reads TGTGCCAGCAGCCAAGAAGCCGTGGGCGGGGCCAACGTCCTGACTTTC.

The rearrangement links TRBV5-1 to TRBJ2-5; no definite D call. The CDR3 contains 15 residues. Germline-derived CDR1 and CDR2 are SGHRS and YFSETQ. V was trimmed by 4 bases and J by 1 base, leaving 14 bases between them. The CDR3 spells CASSVLPTPQETQYF. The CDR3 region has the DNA TGCGCCAGCAGCGTCCTCCCGACCCCCCAAGAGACCCAGTACTTC.

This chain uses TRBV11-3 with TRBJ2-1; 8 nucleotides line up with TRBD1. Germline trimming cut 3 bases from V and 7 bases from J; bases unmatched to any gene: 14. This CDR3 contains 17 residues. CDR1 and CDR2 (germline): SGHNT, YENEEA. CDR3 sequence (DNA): TGTGCCAGCAGCTTGGGGATGGGACAGGCCTCGAGGAATGAGCAGTTCTTC. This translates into CASSLGMGQASRNEQFF.

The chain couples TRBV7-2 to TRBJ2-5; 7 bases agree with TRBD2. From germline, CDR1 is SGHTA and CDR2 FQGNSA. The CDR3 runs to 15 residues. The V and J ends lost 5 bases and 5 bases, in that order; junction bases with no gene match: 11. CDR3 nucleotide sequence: TGTGCCAGCAGCCTCCGTGGGGAGGGTAGCGAGACCCAGTACTTC. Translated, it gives CASSLRGEGSETQYF.

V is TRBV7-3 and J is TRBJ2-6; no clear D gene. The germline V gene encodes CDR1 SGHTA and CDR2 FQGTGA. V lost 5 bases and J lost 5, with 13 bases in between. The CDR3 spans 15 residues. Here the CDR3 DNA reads TGTGCCAGCAGCAGCTTACAAAGTCGGGCCAACGTCCTGACTTTC. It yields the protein CASSSLQSRANVLTF. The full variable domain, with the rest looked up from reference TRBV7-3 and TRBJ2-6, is GAGVSQTPSNKVTEKGKYVELRCDPISGHTALYWYRQSLGQGPEFLIYFQGTGAADDSGLPNDRFFAVRPEGSVSTLKIQRTERGDSAVYLCASSSLQSRANVLTFGAGSRLTVL.

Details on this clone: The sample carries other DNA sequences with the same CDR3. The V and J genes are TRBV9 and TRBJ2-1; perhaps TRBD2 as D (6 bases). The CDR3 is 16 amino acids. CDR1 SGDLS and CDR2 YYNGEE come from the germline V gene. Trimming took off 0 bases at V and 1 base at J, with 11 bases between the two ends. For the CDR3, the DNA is TGTGCCAGCAGCGTAGATCCGGGAGTTTCCTACAATGAGCAGTTCTTC. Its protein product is CASSVDPGVSYNEQFF.

In DNA form, the CDR3 reads TGTGCCAGCAGTCAGGGGTTGGGGGAGCAGTACTTC. This translates into CASSQGLGEQYF. The chain uses TRBV28 and TRBJ2-7; D is perhaps TRBD1 (6 bases). The CDR3 covers 12 residues. CDR1 is MDHEN, CDR2 SYDVKM, per germline. The V and J ends lost 5 bases and 7 bases respectively, with 12 bases between them.

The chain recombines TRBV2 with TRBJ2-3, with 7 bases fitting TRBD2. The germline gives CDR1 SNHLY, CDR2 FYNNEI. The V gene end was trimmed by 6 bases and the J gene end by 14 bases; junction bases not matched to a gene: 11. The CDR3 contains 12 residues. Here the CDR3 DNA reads TGTGCCAGCAGGGCCCGACTAGCAGTTCCGTATTTT. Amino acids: CASRARLAVPYF. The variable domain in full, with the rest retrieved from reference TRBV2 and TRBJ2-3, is EPEVTQTPSHQVTQMGQEVILRCVPISNHLYFYWYRQILGQKVEFLVSFYNNEISEKSEIFDDQFSVERPDGSNFTLKIRSTKLEDSAMYFCASRARLAVPYFGPGTRLTVL.

The CDR3 DNA follows: TGTGCCAGCAGCTTAGATTCGAGCGGGAGAACGCTTGAGCAGTTCTTC. Translating gives CASSLDSSGRTLEQFF. The chain links TRBV11-3 to TRBJ2-1; 8 bases are shared with TRBD2. Trimming at V came to 0 bases and at J to 9 bases, leaving 10 bases not matched to a gene. The CDR3 is made up of 16 amino acids. Germline lookup yields CDR1 SGHNT and CDR2 YENEEA.

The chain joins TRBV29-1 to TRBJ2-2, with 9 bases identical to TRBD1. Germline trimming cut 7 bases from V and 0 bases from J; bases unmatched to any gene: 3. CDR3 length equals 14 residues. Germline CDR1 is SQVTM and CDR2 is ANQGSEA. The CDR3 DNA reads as TGCAGCGCGCGGACAGGGGCGAACACCGGGGAGCTGTTTTTT. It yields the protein CSARTGANTGELFF.

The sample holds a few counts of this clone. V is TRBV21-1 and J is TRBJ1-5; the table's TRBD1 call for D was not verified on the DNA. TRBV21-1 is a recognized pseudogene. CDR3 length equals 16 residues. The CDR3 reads CASSKVRTGYNQPQHF. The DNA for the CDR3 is TGTGCCAGCAGCAAAGTGAGGACAGGATACAATCAGCCCCAGCATTTT.

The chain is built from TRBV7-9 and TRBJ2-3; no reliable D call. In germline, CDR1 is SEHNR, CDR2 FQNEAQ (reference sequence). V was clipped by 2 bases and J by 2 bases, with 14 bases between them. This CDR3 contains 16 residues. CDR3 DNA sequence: TGTGCCAGCAGCTTAAGTTTTACCGGGTACACAGATACGCAGTATTTT. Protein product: CASSLSFTGYTDTQYF.

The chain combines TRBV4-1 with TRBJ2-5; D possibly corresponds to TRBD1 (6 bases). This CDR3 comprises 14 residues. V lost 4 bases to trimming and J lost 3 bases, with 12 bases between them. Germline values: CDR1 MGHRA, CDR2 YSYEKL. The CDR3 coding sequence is TGCGCCAGCAGCCCCCGGGACACCAAAGAGACCCAGTACTTC. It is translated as CASSPRDTKETQYF.

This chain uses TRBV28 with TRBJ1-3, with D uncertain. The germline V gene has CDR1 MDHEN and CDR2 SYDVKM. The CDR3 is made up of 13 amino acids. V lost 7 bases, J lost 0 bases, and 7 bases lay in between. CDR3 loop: CASTDSSGNTIYF. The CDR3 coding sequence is TGTGCCAGCACGGACTCCTCTGGAAACACCATATATTTT. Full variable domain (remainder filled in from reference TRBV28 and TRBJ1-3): DVKVTQSSRYLVKRTGEKVFLECVQDMDHENMFWYRQDPGLGLRLIYFSYDVKMKEKGDIPEGYSVSREKKERFSLILESASTNQTSMYLCASTDSSGNTIYFGEGSWLTVV.

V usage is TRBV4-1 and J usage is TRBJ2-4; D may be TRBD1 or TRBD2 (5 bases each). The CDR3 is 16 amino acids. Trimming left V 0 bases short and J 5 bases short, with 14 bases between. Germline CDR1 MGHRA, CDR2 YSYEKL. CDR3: CASSQDPSRGQNIQYF. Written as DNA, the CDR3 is TGCGCCAGCAGCCAAGACCCATCACGGGGCCAAAACATTCAGTACTTC.

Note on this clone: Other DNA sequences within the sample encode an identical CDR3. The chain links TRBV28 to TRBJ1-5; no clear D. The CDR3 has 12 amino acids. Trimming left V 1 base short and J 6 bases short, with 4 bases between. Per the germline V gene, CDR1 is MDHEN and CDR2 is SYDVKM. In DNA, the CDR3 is TGTGCCAGCAGTTTATCAGGTCAGCCCCAGCATTTT. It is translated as CASSLSGQPQHF.

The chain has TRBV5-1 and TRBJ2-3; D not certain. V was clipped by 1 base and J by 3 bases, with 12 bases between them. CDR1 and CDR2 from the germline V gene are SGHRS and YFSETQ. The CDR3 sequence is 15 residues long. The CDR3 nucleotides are TGCGCCAGCAGCTTGTATCAGAGCCTTACAGATACGCAGTATTTT. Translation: CASSLYQSLTDTQYF. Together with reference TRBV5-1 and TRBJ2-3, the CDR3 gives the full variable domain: KAGVTQTPRYLIKTRGQQVTLSCSPISGHRSVSWYQQTPGQGLQFLFEYFSETQRNKGNFPGRFSGRQFSNSRSEMNVSTLELGDSALYLCASSLYQSLTDTQYFGPGTRLTVL.

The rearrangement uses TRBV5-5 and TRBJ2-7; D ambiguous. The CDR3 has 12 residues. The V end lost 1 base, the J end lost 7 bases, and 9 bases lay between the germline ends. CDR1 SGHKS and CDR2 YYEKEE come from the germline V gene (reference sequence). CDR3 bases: TGTGCCAGCAGCTTGCTTAGGGCTGAGCAGTACTTC. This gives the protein CASSLLRAEQYF.

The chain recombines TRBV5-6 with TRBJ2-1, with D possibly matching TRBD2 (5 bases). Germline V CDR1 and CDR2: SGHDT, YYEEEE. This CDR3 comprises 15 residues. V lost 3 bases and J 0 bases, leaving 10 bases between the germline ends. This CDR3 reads CASSSTDFSYNEQFF. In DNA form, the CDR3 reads TGTGCCAGCAGCTCGACGGACTTCTCCTACAATGAGCAGTTCTTC.

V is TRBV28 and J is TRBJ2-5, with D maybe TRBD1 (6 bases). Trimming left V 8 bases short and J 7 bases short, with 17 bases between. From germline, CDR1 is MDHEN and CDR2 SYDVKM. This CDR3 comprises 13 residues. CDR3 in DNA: TGTGCCAGCCATAGGGGCAGGGGAGTGACCCAGTACTTC. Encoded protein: CASHRGRGVTQYF.

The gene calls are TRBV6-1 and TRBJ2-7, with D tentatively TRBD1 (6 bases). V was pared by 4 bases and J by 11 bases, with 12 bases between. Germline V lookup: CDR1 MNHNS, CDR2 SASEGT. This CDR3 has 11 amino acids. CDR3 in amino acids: CASSVTGLEYF. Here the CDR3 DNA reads TGTGCCAGCAGTGTTACAGGGTTAGAGTACTTC.

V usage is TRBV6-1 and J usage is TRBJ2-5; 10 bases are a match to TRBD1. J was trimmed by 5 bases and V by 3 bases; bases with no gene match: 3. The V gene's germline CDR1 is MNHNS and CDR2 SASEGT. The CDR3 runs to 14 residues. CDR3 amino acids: CASSETGGGETQYF. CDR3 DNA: TGTGCCAGCAGTGAGACAGGGGGCGGTGAGACCCAGTACTTC.

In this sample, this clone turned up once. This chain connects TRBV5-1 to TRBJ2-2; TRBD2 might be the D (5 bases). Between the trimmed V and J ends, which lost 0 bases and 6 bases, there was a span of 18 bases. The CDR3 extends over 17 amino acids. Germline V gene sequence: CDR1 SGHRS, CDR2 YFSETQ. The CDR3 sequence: CASSLERRALSPGELFF. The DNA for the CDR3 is TGCGCCAGCAGCTTGGAGAGGCGGGCCTTATCCCCCGGGGAGCTGTTTTTT.

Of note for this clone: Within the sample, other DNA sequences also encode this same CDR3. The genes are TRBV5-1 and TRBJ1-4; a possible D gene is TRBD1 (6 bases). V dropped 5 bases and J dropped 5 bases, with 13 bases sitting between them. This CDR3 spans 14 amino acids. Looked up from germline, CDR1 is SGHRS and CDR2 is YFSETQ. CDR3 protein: CASSSQGPNEKLFF. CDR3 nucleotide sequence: TGCGCCAGCAGTTCACAGGGACCAAATGAAAAACTGTTTTTT.